These 8 T cell receptor beta chains were sequenced from one sample in a study of radiation and T cells in renal cell carcinoma. Time point noted: blood 4 weeks post-SBRT, at nephrectomy. The sample's treatment: 15 Gy SBRT to primary tumor, nephrectomy 4 weeks later. TCRdb's table, derived via immunoSEQ multiplex PCR, lists solely in-frame clones and lacks some. This table holds 60,000 to 75,000 clones, 65% to 80% found once. The sample consisted of blood, taken from a patient whose treatment included radiotherapy and nephrectomy. The receptors derive from a man aged 55 to 70 with renal cell carcinoma.

This clone was counted ten times or more. The CDR3 DNA sequence: TGTGCCAGCAGGGGACAGATCTTTTGGGGCTACACCTTC. This translates into CASRGQIFWGYTF. V is TRBV7-9 and J is TRBJ1-2; 7 bases agree with TRBD1. The germline V gene encodes CDR1 SEHNR and CDR2 FQNEAQ (reference sequence). This CDR3 contains 13 residues. With V trimmed by 6 bases and J by 8 bases, 9 bases remained unmatched.

V usage is TRBV19 and J usage is TRBJ2-3; D gene ambiguous. The CDR3 length is 13 residues. CDR1 LNHDA and CDR2 SQIVND come from the germline V gene (reference sequence). With 6 bases removed from V and 4 bases from J, the gap between germline ends came to 11 bases. The CDR3 loop is CASSASIADTQYF. The CDR3 DNA reads as TGTGCCAGTAGCGCCTCTATCGCAGATACGCAGTATTTT.

The CDR3 spells CASSFGSSNNEQFF. CDR3 DNA: TGCGCCAGCAGCTTCGGGAGTTCTAACAATGAGCAGTTCTTC. The V gene is TRBV5-1, the J gene TRBJ2-1; D may be TRBD2 (6 bases). The CDR3 length is 14 residues. The V and J ends lost 2 bases and 5 bases respectively, with 11 bases between them. Per the germline V gene, CDR1 is SGHRS and CDR2 is YFSETQ.

The rearrangement joins TRBV7-8 to TRBJ2-1; TRBD2 matches at 13 bases. The CDR3 contains 15 residues. The trim removed 7 bases at V and 9 bases at J, leaving 9 bases unmatched. Germline V gene data show CDR1 as SGHVS and CDR2 as FQNEAQ. This CDR3 reads CASTPGLAGVGEQFF. The CDR3 coding sequence is TGTGCCAGCACCCCTGGACTAGCGGGAGTGGGTGAGCAGTTCTTC.

V and J are TRBV6-5 and TRBJ1-1, with D perhaps TRBD1 (5 bases). This CDR3 is 11 amino acids long. Per the germline V gene, CDR1 is MNHEY and CDR2 is SVGAGI. V gave up 7 bases and J gave up 5 bases, with 8 bases separating them. DNA for the CDR3: TGTGCCAGCAAAGGGGAAACTGAAGCTTTCTTT. Translating it yields CASKGETEAFF.

The V gene is TRBV30, the J gene TRBJ2-1; 10 nucleotides agree with TRBD2. The CDR3 runs 15 residues. Trimming removed 2 bases from V and 3 bases from J; junction bases left unmatched: 4. CDR1 and CDR2 (germline): GTSNPN, SVGIG (reference sequence). CDR3 DNA sequence: TGTGCCTGGAGTCCAGGACTAGCGGACTACAATGAGCAGTTCTTC. This sequence encodes CAWSPGLADYNEQFF.

This clone was seen only a few times. The rearrangement uses TRBV10-3 and TRBJ1-3, with 7 bases aligning to TRBD1. With 3 bases clipped from V and 2 bases from J, the junction kept 1 base outside the gene matches. This CDR3 is 14 amino acids long. Germline-derived CDR1 and CDR2 are ENHRY and SYGVKD. This CDR3 reads CAISDGTAGNTIYF. CDR3 DNA sequence: TGTGCCATCAGTGATGGGACAGCTGGAAACACCATATATTTT.

This rearrangement joins TRBV19 to TRBJ2-3; 8 bases align to TRBD1. V lost 3 bases and J lost 1; bases outside the gene matches: 6. The CDR3 contains 16 residues. Germline values: CDR1 LNHDA, CDR2 SQIVND (reference sequence). The CDR3 DNA follows: TGTGCCAGTAGTATTGACGGACAGGGCGGCACAGATACGCAGTATTTT. Residues: CASSIDGQGGTDTQYF.